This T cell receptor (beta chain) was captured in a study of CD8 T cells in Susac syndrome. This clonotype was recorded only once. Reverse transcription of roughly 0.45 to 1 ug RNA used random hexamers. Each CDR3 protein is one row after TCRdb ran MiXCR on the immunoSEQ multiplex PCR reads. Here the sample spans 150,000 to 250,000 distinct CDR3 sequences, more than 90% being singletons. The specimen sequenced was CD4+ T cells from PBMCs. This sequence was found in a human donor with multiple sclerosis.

The chain's CDR3 is CASSQDTAYETSGANVLTF. CDR3 bases: TGCGCCAGCAGCCAAGATACGGCATACGAGACGTCTGGGGCCAACGTCCTGACTTTC. The chain recombines TRBV4-1 with TRBJ2-6; D remains unclear. The V end lost 0 bases, the J end lost 1 base, and 16 bases lay between the germline ends. This CDR3 contains 19 residues. CDR1 and CDR2 (germline): MGHRA, YSYEKL.